This T cell receptor (beta chain) originates from a study of shared clonotypes between healthy human individuals. Germline V gene data show CDR1 as SGHRS and CDR2 as YFSETQ. The V gene lost 4 bases and the J gene lost 0 bases, with 13 bases spanning the gap. The length of the CDR3 is 15 residues. Some clones are missing from TCRdb's copy, which holds only in-frame ones; the method was immunoSEQ multiplex PCR. The top ten hold 0.3% to 0.4% of the sample, which has about 2.3 million clones, 90% to 95% seen once. The chain is built from TRBV5-1 and TRBJ1-1, with D perhaps matching TRBD1 (6 bases). The sequenced material came from naive CD4+ T cells from PBMCs. Noted subset: CD45RA+ positively selected. This sequence originates from a man between 18 and 29 years old in good health. Some clones in this sample may be carry-over from other donors' samples. CDR3 residues: CASSDPGAMNTEAFF. The CDR3 region has the DNA TGCGCCAGCAGCGATCCAGGGGCTATGAACACTGAAGCTTTCTTT. The full variable domain, completed using reference TRBV5-1 and TRBJ1-1, is KAGVTQTPRYLIKTRGQQVTLSCSPISGHRSVSWYQQTPGQGLQFLFEYFSETQRNKGNFPGRFSGRQFSNSRSEMNVSTLELGDSALYLCASSDPGAMNTEAFFGQGTRLTVV.